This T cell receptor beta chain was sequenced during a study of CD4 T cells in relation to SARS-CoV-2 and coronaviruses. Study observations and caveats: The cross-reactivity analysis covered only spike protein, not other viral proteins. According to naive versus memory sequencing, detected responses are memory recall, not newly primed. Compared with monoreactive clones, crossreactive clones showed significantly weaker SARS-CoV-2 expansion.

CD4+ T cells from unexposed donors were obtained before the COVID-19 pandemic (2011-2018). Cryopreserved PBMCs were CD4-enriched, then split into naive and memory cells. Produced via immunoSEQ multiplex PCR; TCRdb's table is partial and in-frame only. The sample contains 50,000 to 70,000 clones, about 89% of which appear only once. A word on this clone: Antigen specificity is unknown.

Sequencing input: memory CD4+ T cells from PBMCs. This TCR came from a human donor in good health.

As DNA, the CDR3 is TGTGCCAGCAGTTTTGATGGGTTCCAAATGAACACTGAAGCTTTCTTT. This translates into CASSFDGFQMNTEAFF. The chain employs TRBV28 and TRBJ1-1; D is undetermined. Germline values: CDR1 MDHEN, CDR2 SYDVKM. This CDR3 region has 16 residues. Between the trimmed V and J ends, which lost 3 bases and 0 bases, there was a span of 14 bases.